Below, 7 T cell receptor beta chains from the same sample are listed, as sequenced in a study of post-analysis software for immune sequencing data. The library was made from cDNA and included unique molecular identifiers. MiXCR, run by TCRdb on the PCR reads, gives a single entry per CDR3 protein. This sample has around 440,000 distinct CDR3 sequences, with less than 45% found just once. Whole-study results and caveats: Comparison of patients with controls showed about 5 TRBV segments more frequent in patients, TRBV5-6, TRBV5-1 and TRBV20-1 among them.

No antigen is known for these receptors. What was sequenced was blood. The source of these receptors is a girl under 18 with multiple sclerosis.

The CDR3 loop reads CASSSGGRELSYEQYF. The CDR3 coding sequence is TGTGCCAGCAGTTCCGGAGGGCGGGAGTTAAGCTACGAGCAGTACTTC. The chain uses TRBV6-2 or TRBV6-3 and TRBJ2-7; 7 nucleotides line up with TRBD2. The CDR3 has 16 residues. Germline lookup yields CDR1 MNHEY and CDR2 SVGEGT. The V segment lost 4 bases and the J segment 3 bases; nucleotides outside the gene matches: 12.

This clonotype was detected a few times. The rearrangement uses TRBV18 and TRBJ1-6; TRBD1 matches 7 bases. The V gene's germline CDR1 is KGHSH and CDR2 LQKENI. V lost 3 bases and J lost 9; bases outside the gene matches: 11. The CDR3 runs 16 residues. The CDR3 bases are TGTGCCAGCTCACCGAATACAGGGGTAAATCCTTCACCCCTCCACTTT. Translated: CASSPNTGVNPSPLHF.

This CDR3 reads CASSQSRAGGHEQFF. The CDR3 DNA is TGCGCCAGCAGTCAATCGCGAGCGGGAGGACATGAGCAGTTCTTC. The chain joins TRBV23-1 to TRBJ2-1; 9 bases align to TRBD2. TRBV23-1 is given ORF status, its function remaining uncertain. The CDR3 is 15 residues long. The trim removed 0 bases at V and 8 bases at J, leaving 5 bases unmatched.

This chain links TRBV15 with TRBJ2-1; D not certain. V was trimmed by 1 base and J by 5 bases, leaving 12 bases between them. CDR1 LNHNV and CDR2 YYDKDF come from the germline V gene (reference sequence). This CDR3 has 15 amino acids. The CDR3 DNA follows: TGTGCCACCAGCAGAGTAGGCCGTTTCGACAATGAGCAGTTCTTC. This sequence encodes CATSRVGRFDNEQFF.

The chain carries TRBV6-6 and TRBJ2-2, with 10 bases aligning to TRBD1. The CDR3 is 16 residues long. Germline assignment: CDR1 MNHNY and CDR2 SVGAGI (reference sequence). J gave up 5 bases and V 2 bases, and 5 bases lay outside the gene matches. CDR3 protein: CASSYGRDRGTGELFF. In DNA form, the CDR3 reads TGTGCCAGCAGTTACGGGAGGGACAGGGGAACCGGGGAGCTGTTTTTT.

The chain links TRBV5-1 to TRBJ2-5; 8 bases are a match to TRBD2. Germline CDR1 and CDR2: SGHRS and YFSETQ. The CDR3 runs to 14 residues. Trimming cost V 4 bases and J 2 bases; bases outside gene matches: 4. The CDR3 is CASSRTSQQETQYF. The CDR3 DNA reads as TGCGCCAGCAGCCGGACTAGCCAGCAAGAGACCCAGTACTTC.

The CDR3, as DNA: TGCAGTGCCACTAGCGGAGGGAGCAATGAGCAGTTCTTC. Its protein product is CSATSGGSNEQFF. This chain links TRBV20-1 with TRBJ2-1, with 8 bases that match TRBD2. There are 13 residues in the CDR3. V shed 6 bases, J shed 6 bases, and the junction held 7 bases outside the gene matches. CDR1 and CDR2 (germline): DFQATT, SNEGSKA (reference sequence).